The rows below give T cell receptor beta chains drawn from one sample of a study of shared clonotypes between healthy human individuals. This table comes from immunoSEQ multiplex PCR, and its TCRdb copy is limited to in-frame clones, with some not included. The table has about 680,000 clones, around 90% seen once. Sequencing was done on a sample of naive CD8+ T cells sorted from blood. All receptors derive from a man aged 25 to 40 in good health. Both conserved end residues are part of each CDR3. A D gene is named only where the DNA matches it firmly. Size is omitted from some rows. Given values are once, few, many or a class for expanded clones.

clone size	V gene	J gene	D gene	CDR3 protein	CDR3 DNA
.	TRBV7-9	TRBJ2-2	.	CASSFAGGNTGELFF	TGTGCCAGCAGCTTTGCTGGAGGGAACACCGGGGAGCTGTTTTTT
.	TRBV11-2	TRBJ1-4	.	CASSHYAGTLNEKLFF	TGTGCCAGCAGCCATTACGCGGGGACACTTAATGAAAAACTGTTTTTT
.	TRBV15	TRBJ2-7	.	CATSRERFYEQYF	TGTGCCACCAGCAGAGAGAGATTCTACGAGCAGTACTTC
.	TRBV7-9	TRBJ2-7	TRBD2	CASSLDRLAGGIYEQYF	TGTGCCAGCAGCTTGGACAGACTAGCGGGAGGAATCTACGAGCAGTACTTC
.	TRBV10-2	TRBJ1-1	.	CASSVGGLNTEAFF	TGCGCCAGCAGTGTGGGGGGCCTAAACACTGAAGCTTTCTTT
.	TRBV5-4	TRBJ2-7	.	CASSLGSGEIYEQYF	TGTGCCAGCAGCTTGGGTTCAGGGGAAATCTACGAGCAGTACTTC
.	TRBV7-9	TRBJ2-5	TRBD1	CASSHRGDETQYF	TGTGCCAGCAGCCACAGGGGCGATGAGACCCAGTACTTC
once	TRBV12-5	TRBJ1-1	.	CASGSLPDPEGAFF	TGTGCTAGTGGTTCGCTCCCGGACCCGGAGGGAGCTTTCTTT
.	TRBV12-5	TRBJ2-1	TRBD2	CASGLSEVAGRGEQFF	TGTGCTAGTGGTTTGTCGGAGGTAGCGGGGCGCGGTGAGCAGTTCTTC
.	TRBV27	TRBJ1-5	.	CASSQQVNQPQHF	TGTGCCAGCAGTCAGCAGGTAAATCAGCCCCAGCATTTT
once	TRBV7-9	TRBJ2-5	TRBD2	CASRPGGQETQYF	TGTGCCAGCAGACCGGGAGGACAAGAGACCCAGTACTTC
.	TRBV9	TRBJ2-2	TRBD2	CASSTSGRLGGELFF	TGTGCCAGCAGCACTAGCGGGAGATTAGGCGGGGAGCTGTTTTTT
.	TRBV7-9	TRBJ1-4	TRBD1	CASSQPGQGIEKLFF	TGTGCCAGCAGCCAGCCGGGACAGGGGATTGAAAAACTGTTTTTT
.	TRBV7-6	TRBJ2-3	TRBD2	CASSSLTSGRTDTQYF	TGTGCCAGCAGCTCTCTGACTAGCGGGAGAACAGATACGCAGTATTTT
.	TRBV2	TRBJ2-7	TRBD2	CALRTSGRYEQYF	TGTGCCCTTCGGACTAGCGGGAGATACGAGCAGTACTTC
.	TRBV18	TRBJ2-7	.	CASSPVQGPTYEQYF	TGTGCCAGCTCACCAGTGCAGGGGCCTACCTACGAGCAGTACTTC
.	TRBV28	TRBJ2-7	.	CASITPGVYEQYF	TGTGCCAGCATCACGCCCGGGGTATACGAGCAGTACTTC
.	TRBV30	TRBJ2-1	TRBD1	CAWKIGKDRGNNEQFF	TGTGCCTGGAAAATCGGGAAGGACAGGGGTAACAATGAGCAGTTCTTC
.	TRBV9	TRBJ1-4	.	CASSKGGLREKLFF	TGTGCCAGCAGTAAAGGTGGCCTAAGGGAAAAACTGTTTTTT
.	TRBV28	TRBJ1-4	TRBD1	CASTRGGAEEKLFF	TGTGCCAGCACCCGAGGGGGCGCGGAGGAAAAACTGTTTTTT
.	TRBV6-1	TRBJ1-4	TRBD1	CASSEGQGTNEKLFF	TGTGCCAGCAGTGAGGGACAGGGAACTAATGAAAAACTGTTTTTT
.	TRBV2	TRBJ2-3	.	CASSEFRGGLTDTQYF	TGTGCCAGCAGTGAATTCAGGGGAGGGCTTACAGATACGCAGTATTTT
.	TRBV28	TRBJ2-7	.	CASSHSNPSYEQYF	TGTGCCAGCAGCCACTCTAACCCCTCCTACGAGCAGTACTTC
.	TRBV7-9	TRBJ2-7	.	CASSFPEASDPYEQYF	TGTGCCAGCAGCTTCCCCGAGGCTTCTGATCCCTACGAGCAGTACTTC
.	TRBV28	TRBJ1-5	.	CASAVQGGNQPQHF	TGTGCCAGCGCGGTACAGGGAGGAAATCAGCCCCAGCATTTT
.	TRBV5-4	TRBJ2-7	.	CASSGQNAVEQYF	TGTGCCAGCAGTGGCCAGAATGCTGTCGAGCAGTACTTC